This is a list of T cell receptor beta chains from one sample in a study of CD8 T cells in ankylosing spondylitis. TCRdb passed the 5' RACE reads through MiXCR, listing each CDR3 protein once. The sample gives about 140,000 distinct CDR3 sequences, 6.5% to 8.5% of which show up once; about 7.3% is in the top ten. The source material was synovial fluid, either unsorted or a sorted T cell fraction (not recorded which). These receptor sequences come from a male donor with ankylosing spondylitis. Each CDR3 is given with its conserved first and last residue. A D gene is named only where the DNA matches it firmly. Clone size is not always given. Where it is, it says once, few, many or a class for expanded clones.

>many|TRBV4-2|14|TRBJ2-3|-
TGTGCCAGCAGCCAAGGGGGACGCACAGATACGCAGTATTTT
CASSQGGRTDTQYF
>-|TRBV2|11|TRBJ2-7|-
TGTGCCAGCACAGGGATGTACGAGCAGTACTTC
CASTGMYEQYF
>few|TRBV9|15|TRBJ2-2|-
TGTGCCAGCAGCGTGAGGGGGGAGCAGGGCGGGGAGCTGTTTTTT
CASSVRGEQGGELFF
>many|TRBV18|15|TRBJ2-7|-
TGTGCCAGCTCAGGTCCAGGGTCTGGCTCCTACGAGCAGTACTTC
CASSGPGSGSYEQYF
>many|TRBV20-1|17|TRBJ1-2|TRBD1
TGCAGTGGGGGTAGGACCCGCAGGGGGATTAGAGGATTGAGCTACACCTTC
CSGGRTRRGIRGLSYTF
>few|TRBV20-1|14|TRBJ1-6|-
TGCAGTGCTCAACCCGCGGGCCGTAATTCACCCCTCCACTTT
CSAQPAGRNSPLHF
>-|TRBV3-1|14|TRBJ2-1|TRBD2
TGTGCCAGCAGCGCTCATGGGGAGGGTAATGAGCAGTTCTTC
CASSAHGEGNEQFF
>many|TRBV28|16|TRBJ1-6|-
TGTGCCAGCAGTTCCCCTAGGACAGAAATAAATTCACCCCTCCACTTT
CASSSPRTEINSPLHF
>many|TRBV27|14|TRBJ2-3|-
TGTGCTTCTGGGGGGGCCGCGAGCACAGATACGCAGTATTTT
CASGGAASTDTQYF
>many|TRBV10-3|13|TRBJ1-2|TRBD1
TGTGCCATCAGTACCGGGACAGTCTATGGCTACACCTTC
CAISTGTVYGYTF
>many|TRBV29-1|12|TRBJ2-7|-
TGCAGCGCGGACGGCGGTGGCGACGAGCAGTACTTC
CSADGGGDEQYF
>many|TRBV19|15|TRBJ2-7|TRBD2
TGTGCCAGTAGTATTCTAGCGGGCGACCGTCACGAGCAGTACTTC
CASSILAGDRHEQYF
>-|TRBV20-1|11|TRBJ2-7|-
TGCAGTGCTCCTTTAGCTACGAAGCAGTACTTC
CSAPLATKQYF
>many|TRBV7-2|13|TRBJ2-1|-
TGTGCCAGCAGCATAGGACCTACGGGAGAGCAGTTCTTC
CASSIGPTGEQFF
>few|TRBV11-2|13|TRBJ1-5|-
TGTGCCAGCAGCGTCAAATCGGGTCAGCCCCAGCATTTT
CASSVKSGQPQHF
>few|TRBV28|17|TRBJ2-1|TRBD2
TGTGCCAGCAGTTTATGGGCGGGAGGCACCAGGGAAGATGAGCAGTTCTTC
CASSLWAGGTREDEQFF
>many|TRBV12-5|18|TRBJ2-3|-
TGTGCTAGTGGTTTGACCCGGGACGGCCAAAGTAGCACAGATACGCAGTATTTT
CASGLTRDGQSSTDTQYF
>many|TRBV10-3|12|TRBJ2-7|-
TGTGCCATCAGTGACCCACCCTACGAGCAGTACTTC
CAISDPPYEQYF
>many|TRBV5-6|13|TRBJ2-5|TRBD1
TGTGCCAGCAGCTTTGGGACAGAAGAGACCCAGTACTTC
CASSFGTEETQYF
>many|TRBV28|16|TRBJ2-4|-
TGTGCCAGCAGCCCCACACGGTACCGAGCCAAAAACATTCAGTACTTC
CASSPTRYRAKNIQYF
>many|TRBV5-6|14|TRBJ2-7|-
TGTGCCAGCAGCTTCACGGGGGATTCCTACGAGCAGTACTTC
CASSFTGDSYEQYF
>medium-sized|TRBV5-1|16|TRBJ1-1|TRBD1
TGCGCCAGCTCGGCAGGGGGTACGAATATGAACACTGAAGCTTTCTTT
CASSAGGTNMNTEAFF
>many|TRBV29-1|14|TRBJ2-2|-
TGCAGCGTTGTCGGCGATCTAAACACCGGGGAGCTGTTTTTT
CSVVGDLNTGELFF
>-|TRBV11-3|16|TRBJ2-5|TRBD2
TGTGCCAGCAGCTTAACGGGACTAGCGGGACGGGAGACCCAGTACTTC
CASSLTGLAGRETQYF
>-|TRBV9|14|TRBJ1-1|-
TGTGCCAGCAGCGTGGCATCGGGGGGGACTGAAGCTTTCTTT
CASSVASGGTEAFF
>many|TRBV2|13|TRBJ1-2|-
TGTGCCAGCAGTTCGGACAGTAGCTATGGCTACACCTTC
CASSSDSSYGYTF
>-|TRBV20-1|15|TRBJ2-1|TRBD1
TGCAGTGCTCCCAACCCGGGACAGGGGGCGTATGAGCAGTTCTTC
CSAPNPGQGAYEQFF
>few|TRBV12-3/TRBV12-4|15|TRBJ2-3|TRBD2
TGTGCCAGCAGGGGCCCCGGGGGGGAGCTAGATACGCAGTATTTT
CASRGPGGELDTQYF
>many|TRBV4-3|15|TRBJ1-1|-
TGCGCCAGCAGCCGAGGCGGCGGGAGGGCCACTGAAGCTTTCTTT
CASSRGGGRATEAFF
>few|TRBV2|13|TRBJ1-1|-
TGTGCCAGCAGGTCAATGAGGGATACGAAAGCTTTCTTT
CASRSMRDTKAFF
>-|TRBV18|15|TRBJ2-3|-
TGTGCCAGCTCACCGAGAGGATCTAGCACAGATACGCAGTATTTT
CASSPRGSSTDTQYF
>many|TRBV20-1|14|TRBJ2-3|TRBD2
TGCAGTGCCCTAGCGGGAACTAGCACAGATACGCAGTATTTT
CSALAGTSTDTQYF
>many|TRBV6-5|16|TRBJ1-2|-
TGTGCCAGCAGTGTACGGGGGGAAAGACCTAACTATGGCTACACCTTC
CASSVRGERPNYGYTF
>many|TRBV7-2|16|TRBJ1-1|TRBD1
TGTGCCAGCAGCGCCCCGGGACAGAACATGAACACTGAAGCTTTCTTT
CASSAPGQNMNTEAFF
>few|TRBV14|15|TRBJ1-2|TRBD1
TGTGCCAGCAGCCTTTCCGGGACAGGGAACTATGGCTACACCTTC
CASSLSGTGNYGYTF
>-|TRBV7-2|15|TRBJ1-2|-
TGTGCCAGCAGCTTCGGGGCAGGAACCATCTATGGCTACACCTTC
CASSFGAGTIYGYTF
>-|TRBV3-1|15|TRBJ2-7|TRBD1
TGTGCCAGCAGCCAAGCGACAGGGGGCTTCTACGAGCAGTACTTC
CASSQATGGFYEQYF
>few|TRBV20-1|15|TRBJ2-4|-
TGCAGTGCTAGAGATCCGGCGGCCCGACAAAACATTCAGTACTTC
CSARDPAARQNIQYF
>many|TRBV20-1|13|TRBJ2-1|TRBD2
TGCAGTGCTAGTAACGGGAGGGACAATGAGCAGTTCTTC
CSASNGRDNEQFF
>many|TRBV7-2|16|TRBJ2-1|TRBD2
TGTGCCAGCAGCGCCCCCGGGACTACCAGATACAATGAGCAGTTCTTC
CASSAPGTTRYNEQFF
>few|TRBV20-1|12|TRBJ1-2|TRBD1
TGCAGTGCCCCGGGACAGGGGAATGGCTACACCTTC
CSAPGQGNGYTF
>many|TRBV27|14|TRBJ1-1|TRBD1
TGTGCCAGCAGTTTATACCGGGACAGCCCTGAAGCTTTCTTT
CASSLYRDSPEAFF